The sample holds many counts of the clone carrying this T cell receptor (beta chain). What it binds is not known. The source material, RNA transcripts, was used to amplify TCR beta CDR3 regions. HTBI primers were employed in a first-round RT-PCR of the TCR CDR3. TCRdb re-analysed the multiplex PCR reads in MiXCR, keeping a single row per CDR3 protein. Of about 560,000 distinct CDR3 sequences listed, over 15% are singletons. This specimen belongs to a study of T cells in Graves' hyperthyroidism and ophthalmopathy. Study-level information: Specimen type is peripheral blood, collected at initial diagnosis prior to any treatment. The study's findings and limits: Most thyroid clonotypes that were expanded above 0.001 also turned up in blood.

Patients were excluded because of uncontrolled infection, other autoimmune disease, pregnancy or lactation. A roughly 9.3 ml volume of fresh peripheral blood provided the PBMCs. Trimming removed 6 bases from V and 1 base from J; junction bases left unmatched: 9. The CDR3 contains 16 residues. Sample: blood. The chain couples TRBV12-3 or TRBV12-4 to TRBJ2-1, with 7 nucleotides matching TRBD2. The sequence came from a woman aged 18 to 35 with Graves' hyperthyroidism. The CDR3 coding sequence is TGTGCCAGCAGGCGCGGACTAGTTGGTTCCTACAATGAGCAGTTCTTC. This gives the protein CASRRGLVGSYNEQFF.